This entry concerns a single T cell receptor beta chain. This clone's antigen is unknown. No quality values exist for individual bases; no much larger clone is one base distant. This entry is derived from a study of blood T cell repertoires in COVID-19 (dated by TCRdb to the early 2020s). About the full investigation: Collaborator samples came from the United States, Italy and Spain and covered acute and convalescent phases of COVID-19. The material from the prospective study consisted of cDNA or gDNA derived from T cells, B-cell-depleted T cells, or PBMCs. The dataset comprised deeply sampled blood TCRbeta repertoires from subjects exposed to, actively infected with, or recovered from COVID-19. A freely available public database, intended as a resource for researchers studying the immune response to SARS-CoV-2, is where the repertoires were released. The samples were drawn from two sources: the first 160 participants of the ongoing ImmuneRACE study, and 1,200 or so subjects contributed by 6 global collaborators. The sample metadata nearly always contained a de-identified subject ID, COVID-19 status, age in years and sex. Where available, HLA class I and class II types were taken from metadata supplied by the sample provider and were not determined by assay-based typing. Results and caveats for the whole study, not just this receptor: How much clinical and demographic metadata was included differed by source and by participant, and the metadata was provided uncurated.

Collaborating institutions collected whole blood in K2EDTA tubes following their own protocols. For TCRbeta analysis, collaborators shipped samples in one of three forms: frozen whole blood, isolated PBMCs, or DNA extracted from either of those sample types. From its cysteine to its phenylalanine, the CDR3 spans 15 amino acids. CDR3 DNA is the only sequence kept; it has 45 bases, read in frame from the first base. At the junction V is shortened by 5 bases and J by 4 bases, with 18 bases in between. The germline V gene encodes CDR1 SGHNT and CDR2 YENEEA. TCRbeta CDR3 regions were amplified from genomic DNA using the immunoSEQ Assay, a bias-controlled multiplex PCR. The original pipeline was this. The number of nucleated cells in each sample was estimated from the amplification of reference gene primers within the assay. To quantify the absolute abundance of each unique TCRbeta CDR3 rearrangement, sequence reads were collapsed and filtered. Productive Simpson clonality was computed per sample as the square root of Simpson's diversity index over productive rearrangements. The immuneACCESS repertoire file appears here via TCRdb, limited to in-frame rearrangements. These files lack a portion of the clones; in checked studies, under half of the deficit traces to unresolved V genes, and the cause of the others is not known. V, J and clone size are taken as reported in that table, and D and trimming were inferred from the DNA itself. The sample table holds around 99,000 clones, of which about three quarters were seen once. The top ten clones comprise more than 4% of the sample.

The receptor's source is a man aged 65 to 85 with acute or convalescent COVID-19. The specimen was peripheral blood. Here the chain combines TRBV11-3 and TRBJ2-7; TRBD2 is a possible D gene, resting on 5 matching bases. Read as DNA, the sequence is TGTGCCAGCAGCCCCCGGCTCCGATCGGGGTACGAGCAGTACTTC. This yields the protein CASSPRLRSGYEQYF.